The T cell receptor beta chain described here comes from a study of CD8+ T cells in alopecia areata. Indicated treatment: oral pan-JAK inhibitor, 5-10 mg twice daily. Per germline, CDR1 GTSNPN and CDR2 SVGIG (reference sequence). Trimming took 0 bases from V and 0 from J; bases not matched to a gene: 2. The CDR3 runs to 17 residues. RNA was extracted and reverse transcribed into cDNA as the sequencing template. Libraries were prepared by immunoSEQ multiplex PCR; TCRdb keeps only in-frame clonotypes and omits some of them. The sample has 150,000 to 250,000 clones, 45% to 75% seen once; the top ten hold approximately 3.4%.

The material was CD4+ T cells sorted from blood, obtained at week 4, from a patient treated with tofacitinib. This sequence originates from a human donor with alopecia areata. The chain employs TRBV30 and TRBJ2-6; 10 bases map to TRBD1. In nucleotides, the CDR3 is TGTGCCTGGAGTGTTTGGACAGGGGGCTCTGGGGCCAACGTCCTGACTTTC. It encodes CAWSVWTGGSGANVLTF.